This T cell receptor beta chain was captured by sequencing in a study of graft-versus-host responses after intestinal transplantation (dated by TCRdb to the early 2020s). Background for the entire study: The transplants that recipients received were multivisceral, liver-intestinal, or isolated intestinal. The cohort enrolled around 23 intestinal transplant recipients including one retransplant, and a few patients lacking pretransplant specimens were excluded. After intestinal transplantation, graft-versus-host and host-versus-graft alloreactive T cell clones in the graft, circulation and bone marrow were tracked using bulk TCR-beta CDR3 sequencing. Samples from three later patients were sequenced in-house on an Illumina MiSeq with MiXCR processing rather than by the commercial service. A peak of at least 4% donor T cells among recipient peripheral blood mononuclear cells was the definition used for donor T cell macrochimerism. To identify alloreactive clones, pre-transplant mixed lymphocyte reaction products were sequenced and compared with unstimulated pre-transplant donor and recipient T cells. Anti-thymocyte globulin induction was given to all recipients, followed by maintenance tacrolimus and steroids for about 3 years. Results the study describes overall, beyond this receptor: GvH clones were detected in recipient bone marrow, and some appeared earlier in ileal mucosa or blood, consistent with an intestinal mucosal origin. High GvH to HvG T cell clonal ratios were observed in the allografts of patients with donor T cell macrochimerism. Peak levels of circulating GvH clones were associated with declines in HvG clones early after transplant. The conclusions were limited by the relatively low number and heterogeneity of the intestinal transplant patients.

On this clone: Its cognate antigen has yet to be identified. No much larger clone exists at a distance of one base, and base qualities are not known.

Library prep was done by the immunoSEQ multiplex PCR assay. For most patients, genomic DNA was isolated using the Qiagen DNeasy Blood and Tissue Kit and was shipped frozen to Adaptive Biotechnologies for TCR sequencing. Adaptive Biotechnologies carried out high-throughput TCR-beta CDR3 sequencing of genomic DNA for most patients. Regarding the original processing steps: Adaptive's ImmunoSEQ software was the source of the TCR sequencing data for over 15 patients, while a few other patients were processed with MiXCR and VDJtools. To correct CD4 versus CD8 sorting errors, any sequence found in both subsets at a frequency ratio below 5:1 was removed. Because the origin of CDR3 nucleotide sequences shared between donor and recipient could not be assigned, those sequences were removed. To be classed as alloreactive, a clone needed at least 2-fold expansion over unstimulated cells and a minimum CFSE-low frequency of 0.002% (template counts) or 0.001% (read counts). Clones were considered mappable if detected in sequenced pre-transplant spleen, lymph node, or MLR CFSE-low populations of the donor or recipient. Cumulative frequency of alloreactive clones was calculated as a percentage of all sequences weighted by copy number. The table comes from immuneACCESS by way of TCRdb, which keeps in-frame sequences with V and J called. Part of the clones is missing from these tables; in studies checked, under half for an unresolved V gene and the rest for unknown reasons. The V and J calls and clone size come from that table; D and trimming were worked out from the DNA. Present in this sample are 86,000 or so clones, 90% to 95% of which were seen just once. The ten top clones hold approximately 5.5% of the sample.

CDR3 length: 19 amino acids, cysteine to phenylalanine. CDR3 DNA only is kept here, 57 bases in frame from base 1. The sample's time point, from its label and the paper: cells obtained before transplantation from donor or recipient. CD3+CD4+ and CD3+CD8+ populations were FACS-sorted from unstimulated pre-transplant donor and recipient cells taken from spleen or lymph nodes. The clonotype originates from a human donor who received an intestinal transplant. Sequences were derived from unstimulated CD8+ T cells sorted from spleen or lymph node cells, sampled before intestinal transplant. The V and J genes are TRBV21-1 and TRBJ1-6; the table names TRBD1, a call not compared with the DNA. TRBV21-1 is assigned pseudogene status. The nucleotide sequence reads as follows: TGTGCCAGCAGCAAGTCAGGACAGCTTCCTAACGGGGCCAATTCACCCCTCCACTTT. Protein translation: CASSKSGQLPNGANSPLHF.